These T cell receptor beta chains were read from a single sample in a study of blood T cell repertoires in COVID-19. Method: immunoSEQ multiplex PCR; TCRdb's copy keeps in-frame clones and lacks some. Of fewer than 200,000 clones in the sample, about 79% were seen once. Material: peripheral blood. These TCRs come from a woman in her sixties or seventies with acute or convalescent COVID-19. The CDR3 runs from the conserved cysteine through the conserved F or W.

len,j_gene,v_gene,CDR3aa
17,TRBJ2-1,TRBV21-1,CASSKAGTDAVYNEQFF
14,TRBJ2-5,TRBV24-1,CATSGRQGKETQYF
16,TRBJ2-2,TRBV7-3,CASSPPTGELTGELFF
15,TRBJ1-2,TRBV24-1,CATSDNHRGSYGYTF
13,TRBJ2-2,TRBV5-6,CASSRDRAGELFF
11,TRBJ1-1,TRBV20-1,CSARRQDEAFF
14,TRBJ1-2,TRBV5-1,CASSPWVGGYGYTF
13,TRBJ1-6,TRBV3-1/TRBV3-2,CASSQSGGSPLHF
16,TRBJ1-1,TRBV19,CASSMGQGAWNTEAFF
15,TRBJ2-3,TRBV19,CASSFGSGNTDTQYF
18,TRBJ2-5,TRBV18,CASSERLAGGTREETQYF
15,TRBJ2-2,TRBV11-3,CASFLVTPGAGELFF
15,TRBJ2-3,TRBV29-1,CSVAGTSGRADTQYF
15,TRBJ1-6,TRBV6-5,CASYPGPYFGSPLHF
16,TRBJ2-3,TRBV6-6,CASSYLGGSATDTQYF
15,TRBJ1-4,TRBV6-5,CASSYGTGVNEKLFF
14,TRBJ2-5,TRBV6-5,CASIGGGVGETQYF
14,TRBJ1-3,TRBV9,CASSVDNSGNTIYF
15,TRBJ2-7,TRBV6-2/TRBV6-3,CASSYSAGRDYEQYF
15,TRBJ2-5,TRBV7-2,CASSLGLGPQETQYF
14,TRBJ1-1,TRBV9,CASSVFREEGEAFF
19,TRBJ2-5,TRBV5-4,CASSLSSGSGRSVGGTQYF
13,TRBJ2-1,TRBV12-3/TRBV12-4,CASLAGGYNEQFF
15,TRBJ2-1,TRBV9,CASSVAGVSYNEQFF
15,TRBJ2-7,TRBV10-2,CASRNTGTGIYEQYF
11,TRBJ1-5,TRBV2,CASSPGGPQHF
14,TRBJ1-5,TRBV27,CASSERYSNQPQHF
15,TRBJ2-1,TRBV2,CASSVSAGSYNEQFF
15,TRBJ1-4,TRBV21-1,CASSKRGREDEKLFF
15,TRBJ2-2,TRBV2,CASSEGWAGAGELFF
15,TRBJ2-1,TRBV7-3,CASRPDRGHYNEQFF
15,TRBJ2-3,TRBV6-4,CASSIQGTPADTQYF
15,TRBJ1-2,TRBV6-5,CASSYSGQTNYGYTF
17,TRBJ2-2,TRBV5-1,CASSLAQTGANTGELFF
18,TRBJ1-1,TRBV7-2,CASSLPRGQGAVATEAFF
15,TRBJ2-1,TRBV7-2,CASSFRSGGVDEQFF
13,TRBJ1-5,TRBV24-1,CATSRDSNQPQHF
14,TRBJ1-2,TRBV6-5,CATALSGNAYGYTF
15,TRBJ2-5,TRBV18,CASSPGQGEAETQYF
15,TRBJ1-1,TRBV13,CASSLGAGGNTEAFF
13,TRBJ1-2,TRBV5-1,CASSLSQEFGYTF
16,TRBJ2-2,TRBV3-1/TRBV3-2,CASSQPGTSGSGELFF
16,TRBJ2-3,TRBV2,CASSRLGYTSTDTQYF
13,TRBJ2-7,TRBV5-6,CASSLATSGEQYF
16,TRBJ2-3,TRBV5-1,CASSFHRGIGTDTQYF
14,TRBJ2-3,TRBV7-2,CASSRRAGTDTQYF
13,TRBJ1-1,TRBV7-2,CASVRTGQTEAFF
18,TRBJ2-7,TRBV7-2,CASSSPSTRGLKIYEQYF
15,TRBJ2-1,TRBV5-8,CASSSLAGTYNEQFF
15,TRBJ1-6,TRBV28,CASSHEGGYYSPLHF